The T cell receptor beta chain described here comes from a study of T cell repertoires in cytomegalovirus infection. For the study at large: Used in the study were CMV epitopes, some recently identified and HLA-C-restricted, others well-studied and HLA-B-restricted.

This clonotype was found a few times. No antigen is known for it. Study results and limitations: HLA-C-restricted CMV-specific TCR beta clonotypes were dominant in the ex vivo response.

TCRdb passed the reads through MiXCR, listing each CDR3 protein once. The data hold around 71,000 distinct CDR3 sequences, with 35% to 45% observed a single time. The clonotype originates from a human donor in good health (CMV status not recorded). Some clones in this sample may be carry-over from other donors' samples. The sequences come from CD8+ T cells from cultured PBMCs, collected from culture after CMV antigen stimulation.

The CDR3 DNA reads as TGTGCCACCTCTGGGACTCCTAGCACAGATACGCAGTATTTT. Residues: CATSGTPSTDTQYF. The chain couples TRBV6-5 to TRBJ2-3; TRBD2 is a possible D gene (6 bases). The CDR3 has 14 residues. The V gene lost 10 bases and the J gene lost 0 bases, with 14 bases spanning the gap. The germline CDR1 and CDR2 sequences are MNHEY and SVGAGI.